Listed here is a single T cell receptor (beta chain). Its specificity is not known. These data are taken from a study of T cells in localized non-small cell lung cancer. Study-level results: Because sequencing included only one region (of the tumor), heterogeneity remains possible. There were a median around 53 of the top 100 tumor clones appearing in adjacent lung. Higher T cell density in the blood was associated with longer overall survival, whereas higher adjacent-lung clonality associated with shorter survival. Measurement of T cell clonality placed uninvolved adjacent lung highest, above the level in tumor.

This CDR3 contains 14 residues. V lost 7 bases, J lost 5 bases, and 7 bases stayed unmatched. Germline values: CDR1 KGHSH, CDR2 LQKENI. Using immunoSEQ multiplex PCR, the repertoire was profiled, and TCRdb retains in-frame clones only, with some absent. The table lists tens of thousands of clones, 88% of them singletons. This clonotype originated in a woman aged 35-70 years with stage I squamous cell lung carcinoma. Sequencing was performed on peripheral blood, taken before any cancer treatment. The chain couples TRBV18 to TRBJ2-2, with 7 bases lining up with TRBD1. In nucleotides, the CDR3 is TGTGCCAGCTACAGGGGATCATGGACCGGGGAGCTGTTTTTT. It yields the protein CASYRGSWTGELFF.